This T cell receptor (beta chain) was found in a study of CXCR3-negative and CXCR3-positive naive CD8 T cells. Libraries of TRB cDNA were made by 5' RACE and carried UMIs. TCRdb reprocessed the 5' RACE reads, keeping one entry per CDR3 protein, no DNA. This sample's table reports approximately 62,000 distinct CDR3 sequences. CD45RO-CCR7+CD27+CD95- was the phenotype of naive CD8+ T cells. This CDR3 region has 15 residues. Germline loops: CDR1 DFQATT, CDR2 SNEGSKA (reference sequence). Study-wide points: A higher hydrophobicity marked the TRB CDR3s of CXCR3-positive naive cells versus CXCR3-negative naive cells.

Of note for this clonotype: The antigen is not known.

This clonotype originated in a human donor in good health. Some clones in this sample may be carry-over from other donors' samples. The rearrangement links TRBV20-1 to TRBJ1-1; the TCRdb D gene call, TRBD1, has no DNA to confirm it. Sequencing was done on a sample of naive CXCR3- CD8+ T cells from blood. Subset described: CD45RO-CCR7+CD27+CD95- naive CD8+ T cells lacking CXCR3 (TNR3-). CDR3 in amino acids: CSARPGPELNTEAFF.